One and the same sample provided the 23 T cell receptor beta chains below, sequenced in a study of memory CD8 T cells in hepatitis C reinfection. Time point meaning: peak reinfection, 3 to 8 weeks after reinfection detection. Sorted cells were sequenced directly ex vivo without any in vitro expansion. The assay was immunoSEQ multiplex PCR, and TCRdb's table has in-frame clones only and misses some. This table has under 50,000 clones, more than 75% appearing once. The sample taken for sequencing was naive CD8+ T cells sorted from blood. These receptor sequences come from a man between 18 and 35 years old with hepatitis C virus infection.

The sample holds one count of this clone. V gene TRBV6-6 combines with J gene TRBJ2-1; 15 positions match TRBD2. From germline, CDR1 is MNHNY and CDR2 SVGAGI (reference sequence). The CDR3 runs 16 residues. The ends lost 6 bases at V and 4 bases at J; junction bases unmatched: 4. The CDR3 DNA sequence: TGTGCCAGCAGCTACGGGACTAGCGGGGGGTACAATGAGCAGTTCTTC. This codes for CASSYGTSGGYNEQFF.

The chain has TRBV19 and TRBJ1-1; D gene unclear. Germline V gene sequence: CDR1 LNHDA, CDR2 SQIVND (reference sequence). The CDR3 runs 14 residues. V was clipped by 1 base and J by 1 base, with 7 bases between them. The CDR3 bases are TGTGCCAGTAGTATAGGTCGCGGGAACACTGAAGCTTTCTTT. Translation gives CASSIGRGNTEAFF. Using reference TRBV19 and TRBJ1-1 for the parts outside the CDR3, the full variable domain is DGGITQSPKYLFRKEGQNVTLSCEQNLNHDAMYWYRQDPGQGLRLIYYSQIVNDFQKGDIAEGYSVSREKKESFPLTVTSAQKNPTAFYLCASSIGRGNTEAFFGQGTRLTVV.

The CDR3 loop is CASSAGGADTQYF. CDR3 bases: TGTGCCAGCAGCGCAGGGGGCGCAGATACGCAGTATTTT. The genes are TRBV9 and TRBJ2-3; TRBD1 matches at 8 bases. This CDR3 region has 13 residues. Looked up from germline, CDR1 is SGDLS and CDR2 is YYNGEE. Unmatched junction bases numbered 1, after V lost 3 bases and J lost 4 bases. Combining the CDR3 with reference TRBV9 and TRBJ2-3 gives the whole variable domain DSGVTQTPKHLITATGQRVTLRCSPRSGDLSVYWYQQSLDQGLQFLIQYYNGEERAKGNILERFSAQQFPDLHSELNLSSLELGDSALYFCASSAGGADTQYFGPGTRLTVL.

V gene TRBV6-6 combines with J gene TRBJ2-7; the match to TRBD2 covers 7 bases. Germline V gene lookup returns CDR1 MNHNY and CDR2 SVGAGI (reference sequence). J was trimmed by 2 bases and V by 8 bases; bases with no gene match: 12. The CDR3 loop spans 15 amino acids. CDR3 coding DNA: TGTGCCAGCGTCCCGGGCCCGGGAGGCACCTACGAGCAGTACGTC. Translating gives CASVPGPGGTYEQYV.

The chain employs TRBV6-6 and TRBJ1-1; no clear D. V was trimmed by 6 bases and J by 4 bases, leaving 9 bases between them. The CDR3 is 12 amino acids. Germline CDR1 and CDR2: MNHNY and SVGAGI (reference sequence). The CDR3, as DNA: TGTGCCAGCAGACAAATGGTCACTGAAGCTTTCTTT. Translation: CASRQMVTEAFF.

This chain joins TRBV18 and TRBJ1-1; 7 bases are a match to TRBD1. The V gene end was trimmed by 3 bases and the J gene end by 2 bases; junction bases not matched to a gene: 9. Germline lookup yields CDR1 KGHSH and CDR2 LQKENI. The length of the CDR3 is 16 residues. The CDR3 nucleotides read TGTGCCAGCTCACCCCAAGACAGGGTGAGAAACACTGAAGCTTTCTTT. It specifies CASSPQDRVRNTEAFF.

The chain links TRBV2 to TRBJ2-3; 10 bases line up with TRBD2. The CDR3 length is 14 residues. CDR1 is SNHLY and CDR2 is FYNNEI in the germline V gene. J lost 1 base, V lost 11 bases, and 6 bases had no gene match. The CDR3 here is CACSLAGGTDTQYF. The CDR3 DNA reads TGTGCCTGCTCCCTAGCGGGGGGCACAGATACGCAGTATTTT.

The chain uses TRBV6-5 and TRBJ1-5; the D is unclear. The ends were cut back, 6 bases at V and 4 bases at J, with 13 bases in the middle. The CDR3 has 14 residues. Germline V gene lookup returns CDR1 MNHEY and CDR2 SVGAGI. The CDR3 sequence: CASSPYSYNQPQHF. The CDR3 region has the DNA TGTGCCAGCAGCCCCTACAGTTATAATCAGCCCCAGCATTTT.

The chain is built from TRBV27 and TRBJ1-6; D unresolved. Trimming took 3 bases from V and 9 from J, leaving 12 bases between them. The CDR3 spans 14 residues. CDR1 is MNHEY, CDR2 SMNVEV, per germline (reference sequence). The CDR3 DNA reads as TGTGCCAGCAGTTTTAGTGTTTGGAGTTCACCCCTCCACTTT. It encodes CASSFSVWSSPLHF.

The chain uses TRBV5-1 and TRBJ2-1, with 13 positions matching TRBD2. The CDR3 length is 15 residues. V lost 4 bases, J lost 7 bases, and 5 bases stayed unmatched. CDR1 and CDR2 (germline): SGHRS, YFSETQ. The CDR3 coding sequence is TGCGCCAGCAGCCCGGGACTAGCGGGGACTAATGAGCAGTTCTTC. Translating gives CASSPGLAGTNEQFF. Full variable domain (outside the CDR3, taken from reference TRBV5-1 and TRBJ2-1): KAGVTQTPRYLIKTRGQQVTLSCSPISGHRSVSWYQQTPGQGLQFLFEYFSETQRNKGNFPGRFSGRQFSNSRSEMNVSTLELGDSALYLCASSPGLAGTNEQFFGPGTRLTVL.

The chain is built from TRBV28 and TRBJ2-5; a possible D gene is TRBD2 (5 bases). The V end was cut by 3 bases, the J end by 7 bases, with 15 bases between. This CDR3 is 14 amino acids long. Germline CDR1 is MDHEN and CDR2 is SYDVKM. CDR3 DNA sequence: TGTGCCAGCAGTTTCACCCATCCTGGAGGGACCCAGTACTTC. This translates into CASSFTHPGGTQYF.

J is TRBJ1-2 and V is TRBV9; a possible D gene is TRBD1 (5 bases). The CDR3 runs 13 residues. Germline V gives CDR1 SGDLS, CDR2 YYNGEE. The V end lost 0 bases, the J end lost 6 bases, and 9 bases lay between the germline ends. The CDR3: CASSVGQLDGYTF. The CDR3 region has the DNA TGTGCCAGCAGCGTAGGACAGTTAGATGGCTACACCTTC.

This rearrangement joins TRBV7-6 to TRBJ2-2; D is perhaps TRBD1 (6 bases). The CDR3 has 15 residues. CDR1 and CDR2 (germline): SGHVS, FNYEAQ. The V gene lost 4 bases and the J gene lost 1 base, with 10 bases spanning the gap. The CDR3 spells CASSSGAENTGELFF. CDR3 sequence (DNA): TGTGCCAGCAGCTCAGGGGCAGAGAACACCGGGGAGCTGTTTTTT.

The count of this clone is one. The chain couples TRBV11-2 to TRBJ2-5; TRBD2 matches at 13 bases. Germline CDR1 SGHAT, CDR2 FQNNGV. The CDR3 is 19 residues long. Trimming took 4 bases from V and 3 from J; bases not matched to a gene: 14. The CDR3 is CASSSPRGTGLAGEETQYF. The CDR3 region has the DNA TGTGCCAGCAGCTCCCCCCGGGGGACAGGACTAGCGGGGGAAGAGACCCAGTACTTC.

This sequence joins TRBV10-3 and TRBJ2-1; TRBD1 aligns across 8 bases. Germline V gene lookup returns CDR1 ENHRY and CDR2 SYGVKD. CDR3 length: 13 amino acids. J gave up 6 bases and V 2 bases, and 0 bases lay outside the gene matches. In DNA form, the CDR3 reads TGTGCCATCAGTGAGACAGGGGGCAATGAGCAGTTCTTC. It specifies CAISETGGNEQFF.

CDR3 sequence reads: CASRERDRGYNEQFF. The CDR3 DNA follows: TGTGCCAGCAGGGAGAGGGACAGGGGCTACAATGAGCAGTTCTTC. The gene calls are TRBV27 and TRBJ2-1, with 10 bases identical to TRBD1. V lost 6 bases and J lost 3; bases outside the gene matches: 5. CDR1 and CDR2 from the germline V gene are MNHEY and SMNVEV (reference sequence). The CDR3 loop spans 15 amino acids.

The chain recombines TRBV4-1 with TRBJ2-7, with a possible D match to TRBD1 (6 bases). Trimming took 0 bases from V and 2 from J, leaving 8 bases between them. CDR1 is MGHRA and CDR2 is YSYEKL in the germline V gene. This CDR3 region has 14 residues. The CDR3 sequence: CASSQEQGAYEQYF. The CDR3 DNA sequence: TGCGCCAGCAGCCAAGAACAGGGCGCCTACGAGCAGTACTTC.

This clone was observed once. This chain connects TRBV27 to TRBJ2-2; 7 bases agree with TRBD1. This CDR3 has 16 residues. Germline CDR1 is MNHEY and CDR2 is SMNVEV (reference sequence). V lost 5 bases, J lost 0 bases, and 6 bases stayed unmatched. The CDR3 spells CASSIPTGSNTGELFF. The CDR3, as DNA: TGTGCCAGCAGTATCCCGACAGGGTCGAACACCGGGGAGCTGTTTTTT.

DNA of the CDR3: TGTGCCAGTAGTATAGTGGGAGGGACAGGGGGTACTGAAGCTTTCTTT. Amino acid sequence: CASSIVGGTGGTEAFF. The chain links TRBV19 to TRBJ1-1, with 11 bases identical to TRBD1. This CDR3 contains 16 residues. J lost 5 bases, V lost 1 base, and 6 bases had no gene match. Germline V gene lookup returns CDR1 LNHDA and CDR2 SQIVND (reference sequence). Complete variable domain (other parts from reference TRBV19 and TRBJ1-1): DGGITQSPKYLFRKEGQNVTLSCEQNLNHDAMYWYRQDPGQGLRLIYYSQIVNDFQKGDIAEGYSVSREKKESFPLTVTSAQKNPTAFYLCASSIVGGTGGTEAFFGQGTRLTVV.

This clone was counted a single time. V gene TRBV7-8 combines with J gene TRBJ2-5, with TRBD1 identical over 10 bases. Trimming took 2 bases from V and 5 from J; bases not matched to a gene: 5. The V gene's germline CDR1 is SGHVS and CDR2 FQNEAQ. The CDR3 runs to 15 residues. CDR3 bases: TGTGCCAGCAGCTTATACGGACAGGGGGGGGAGACCCAGTACTTC. Protein sequence: CASSLYGQGGETQYF. Supplemented by reference TRBV7-8 and TRBJ2-5, the full variable domain reads GAGVSQSPRYKVAKRGQDVALRCDPISGHVSLFWYQQALGQGPEFLTYFQNEAQLDKSGLPSDRFFAERPEGSVSTLKIQRTQQEDSAVYLCASSLYGQGGETQYFGPGTRLLVL.

The chain carries TRBV7-8 and TRBJ2-2, with D possibly TRBD2 on 7 matching bases. The V end was cut by 1 base, the J end by 5 bases, with 11 bases between. Per germline, CDR1 SGHVS and CDR2 FQNEAQ. This CDR3 region has 15 residues. CDR3 residues: CASSLDGGLTGELFF. CDR3 coding DNA: TGTGCCAGCAGCTTAGACGGGGGGCTGACCGGGGAGCTGTTTTTT.

CDR3 coding DNA: TGTGCCAGCAGCCAAGGGACTAGCGGCTACAATGAGCAGTTCTTC. Amino acid sequence: CASSQGTSGYNEQFF. The chain couples TRBV7-3 to TRBJ2-1; 11 bases line up with TRBD2. The CDR3 is made up of 15 amino acids. Germline V gene data show CDR1 as SGHTA and CDR2 as FQGTGA. The J segment lost 3 bases and the V segment lost 5 bases, leaving 3 bases of the junction unmatched.

The chain couples TRBV4-2 to TRBJ2-1; 8 nucleotides align to TRBD1. V was pared by 4 bases and J by 2 bases, with 7 bases of the junction left unmatched. Germline V gene sequence: CDR1 LGHNA, CDR2 YNFKEQ. The length of the CDR3 is 16 residues. This chain's CDR3 is CASSPESTGAYNEQFF. The CDR3 DNA reads as TGTGCCAGCAGCCCAGAGTCGACAGGGGCCTACAATGAGCAGTTCTTC.